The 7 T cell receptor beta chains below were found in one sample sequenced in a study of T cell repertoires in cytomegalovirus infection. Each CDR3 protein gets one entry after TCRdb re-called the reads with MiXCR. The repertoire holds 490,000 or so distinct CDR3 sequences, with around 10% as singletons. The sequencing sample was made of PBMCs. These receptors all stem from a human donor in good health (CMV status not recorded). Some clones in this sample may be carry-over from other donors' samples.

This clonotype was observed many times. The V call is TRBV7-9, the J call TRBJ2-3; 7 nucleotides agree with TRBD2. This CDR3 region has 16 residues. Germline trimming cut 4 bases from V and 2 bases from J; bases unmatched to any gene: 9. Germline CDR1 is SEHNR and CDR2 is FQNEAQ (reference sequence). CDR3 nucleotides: TGTGCCAGCAGCTCGCCGTTAGCGGGTATCACAGATACGCAGTATTTT. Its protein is CASSSPLAGITDTQYF. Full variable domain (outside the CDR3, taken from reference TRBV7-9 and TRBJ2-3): DTGVSQNPRHKITKRGQNVTFRCDPISEHNRLYWYRQTLGQGPEFLTYFQNEAQLEKSRLLSDRFSAERPKGSFSTLEIQRTEQGDSAMYLCASSSPLAGITDTQYFGPGTRLTVL.

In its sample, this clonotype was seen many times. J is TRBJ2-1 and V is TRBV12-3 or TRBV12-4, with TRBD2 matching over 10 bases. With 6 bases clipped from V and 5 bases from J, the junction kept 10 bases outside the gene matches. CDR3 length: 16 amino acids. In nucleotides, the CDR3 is TGTGCCAGCAGCCCAGGGGGGACTAGCGTCGACAATGAGCAGTTCTTC. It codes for CASSPGGTSVDNEQFF.

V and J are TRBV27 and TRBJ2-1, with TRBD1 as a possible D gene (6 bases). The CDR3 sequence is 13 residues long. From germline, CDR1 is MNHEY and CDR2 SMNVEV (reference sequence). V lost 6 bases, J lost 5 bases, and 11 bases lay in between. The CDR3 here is CASSATGNNEQFF. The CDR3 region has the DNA TGTGCCAGCAGCGCCACAGGGAACAATGAGCAGTTCTTC.

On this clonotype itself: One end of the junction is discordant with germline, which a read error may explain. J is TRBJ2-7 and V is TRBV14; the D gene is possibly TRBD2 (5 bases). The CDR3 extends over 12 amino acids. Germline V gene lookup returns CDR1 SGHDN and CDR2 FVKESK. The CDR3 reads CASSPLRAGVAF. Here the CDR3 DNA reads TGTGCCAGCAGCCCACTCCGCGCCGGGGTCGCCTTC.

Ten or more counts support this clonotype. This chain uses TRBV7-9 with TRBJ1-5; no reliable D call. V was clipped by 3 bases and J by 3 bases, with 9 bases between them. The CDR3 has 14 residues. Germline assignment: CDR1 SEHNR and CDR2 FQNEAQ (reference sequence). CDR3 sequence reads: CASSFGEVNQPQHF. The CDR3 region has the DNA TGTGCCAGCAGCTTCGGCGAGGTCAATCAGCCCCAGCATTTT.

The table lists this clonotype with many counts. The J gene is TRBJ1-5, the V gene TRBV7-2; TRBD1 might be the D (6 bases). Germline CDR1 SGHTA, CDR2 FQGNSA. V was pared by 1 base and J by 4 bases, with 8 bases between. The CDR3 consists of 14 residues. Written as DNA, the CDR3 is TGTGCCAGCAGCTTAGGGGGGGCGAATCAGCCCCAGCATTTT. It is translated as CASSLGGANQPQHF.

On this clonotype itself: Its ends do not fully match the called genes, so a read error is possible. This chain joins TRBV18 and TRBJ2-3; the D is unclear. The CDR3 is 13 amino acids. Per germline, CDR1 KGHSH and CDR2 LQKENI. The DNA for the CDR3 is TGTGCCAGCTCACCAGTGGGCACAGATACGCGGTATTTT. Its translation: CASSPVGTDTRYF. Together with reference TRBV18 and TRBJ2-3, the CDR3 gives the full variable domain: NAGVMQNPRHLVRRRGQEARLRCSPMKGHSHVYWYRQLPEEGLKFMVYLQKENIIDESGMPKERFSAEFPKEGPSILRIQQVVRGDSAAYFCASSPVGTDTRYFGPGTRLTVL.